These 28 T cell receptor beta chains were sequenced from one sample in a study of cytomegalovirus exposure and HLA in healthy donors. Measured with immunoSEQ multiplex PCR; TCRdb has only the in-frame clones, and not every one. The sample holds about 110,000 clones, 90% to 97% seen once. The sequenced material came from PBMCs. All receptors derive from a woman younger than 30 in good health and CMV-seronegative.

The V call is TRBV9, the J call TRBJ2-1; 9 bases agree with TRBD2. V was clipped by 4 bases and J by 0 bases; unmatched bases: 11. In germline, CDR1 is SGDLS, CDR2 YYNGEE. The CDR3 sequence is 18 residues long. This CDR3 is CASSYSPDSGGSYNEQFF. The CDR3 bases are TGTGCCAGCAGCTATTCCCCAGATAGCGGGGGCTCCTACAATGAGCAGTTCTTC.

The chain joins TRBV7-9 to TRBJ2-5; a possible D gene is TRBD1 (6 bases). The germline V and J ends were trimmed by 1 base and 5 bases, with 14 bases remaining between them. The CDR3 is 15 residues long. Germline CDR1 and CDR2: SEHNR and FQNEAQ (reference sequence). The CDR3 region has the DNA TGTGCCAGCAGCTTAGGGGGGCTAGGGTCGGAGACCCAGTACTTC. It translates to CASSLGGLGSETQYF.

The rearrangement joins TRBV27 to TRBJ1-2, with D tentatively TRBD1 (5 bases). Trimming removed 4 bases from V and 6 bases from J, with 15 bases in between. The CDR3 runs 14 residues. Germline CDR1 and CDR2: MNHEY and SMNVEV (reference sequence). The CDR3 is CASSSVGGSNGYTF. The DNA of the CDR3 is TGTGCCAGCAGTTCCGTCGGGGGGTCGAATGGCTACACCTTC.

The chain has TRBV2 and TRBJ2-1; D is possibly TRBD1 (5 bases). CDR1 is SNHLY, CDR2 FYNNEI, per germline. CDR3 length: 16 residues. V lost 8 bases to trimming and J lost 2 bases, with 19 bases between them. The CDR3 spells CASGAQTSQPYNEQFF. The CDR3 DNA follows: TGTGCCAGCGGGGCCCAGACATCCCAGCCCTACAATGAGCAGTTCTTC.

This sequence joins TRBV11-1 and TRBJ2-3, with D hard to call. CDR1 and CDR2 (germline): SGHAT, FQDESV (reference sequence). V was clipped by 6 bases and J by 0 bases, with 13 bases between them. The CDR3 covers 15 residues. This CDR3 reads CASRSLGGSTDTQYF. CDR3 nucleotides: TGTGCCAGCAGGTCCCTCGGCGGAAGCACAGATACGCAGTATTTT.

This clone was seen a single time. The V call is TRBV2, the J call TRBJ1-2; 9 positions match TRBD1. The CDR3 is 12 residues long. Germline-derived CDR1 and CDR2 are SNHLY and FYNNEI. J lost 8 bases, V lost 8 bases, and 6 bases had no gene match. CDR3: CASRQGGWGYTF. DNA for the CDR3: TGTGCCAGCCGACAGGGGGGATGGGGCTACACCTTC.

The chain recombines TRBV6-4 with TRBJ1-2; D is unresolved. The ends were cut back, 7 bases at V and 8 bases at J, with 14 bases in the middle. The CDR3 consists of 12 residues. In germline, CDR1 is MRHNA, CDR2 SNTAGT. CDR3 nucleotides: TGTGCCAGCATCCTAAACTATGGCGGCTACACCTTC. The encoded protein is CASILNYGGYTF.

The CDR3 sequence is CASSLLRAGKAKNIQYF. The DNA of the CDR3 is TGTGCCAGCAGTTTATTAAGAGCGGGGAAAGCCAAAAACATTCAGTACTTC. The V call is TRBV28, the J call TRBJ2-4; 7 nucleotides match TRBD2. The CDR3 runs to 17 residues. Germline trimming cut 1 base from V and 0 bases from J; bases unmatched to any gene: 6. In germline, CDR1 is MDHEN, CDR2 SYDVKM.

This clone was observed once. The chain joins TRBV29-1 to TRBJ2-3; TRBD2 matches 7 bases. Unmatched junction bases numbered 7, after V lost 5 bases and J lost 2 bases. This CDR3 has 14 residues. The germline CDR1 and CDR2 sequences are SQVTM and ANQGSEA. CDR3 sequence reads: CSVSWDYDTDTQYF. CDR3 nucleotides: TGCAGCGTTTCTTGGGACTATGACACAGATACGCAGTATTTT.

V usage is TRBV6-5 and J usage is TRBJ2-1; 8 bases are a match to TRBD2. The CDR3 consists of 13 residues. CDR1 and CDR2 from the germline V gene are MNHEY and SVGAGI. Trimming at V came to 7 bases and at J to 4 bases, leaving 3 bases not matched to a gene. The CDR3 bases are TGTGCCAGCACCTCGGGGGGGTACAATGAGCAGTTCTTC. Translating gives CASTSGGYNEQFF.

The CDR3 reads CASSLAPRGRSNEQFF. CDR3 DNA: TGTGCCAGCAGCTTAGCCCCCAGAGGTCGGAGCAATGAGCAGTTCTTC. The rearrangement uses TRBV7-2 and TRBJ2-1; D is unclear. The germline V and J ends were trimmed by 0 bases and 6 bases, with 15 bases remaining between them. Germline V gene data show CDR1 as SGHTA and CDR2 as FQGNSA. The CDR3 runs to 16 residues.

The CDR3 coding sequence is TGTGCCAGCAGCCTCCGGGACAGGGGAGTCAATGAGCAGTTCTTC. Translated: CASSLRDRGVNEQFF. The chain recombines TRBV7-6 with TRBJ2-1, with 10 bases fitting TRBD1. Germline V CDR1 and CDR2: SGHVS, FNYEAQ. The CDR3 sequence is 15 residues long. V lost 5 bases and J lost 6; bases outside the gene matches: 7.

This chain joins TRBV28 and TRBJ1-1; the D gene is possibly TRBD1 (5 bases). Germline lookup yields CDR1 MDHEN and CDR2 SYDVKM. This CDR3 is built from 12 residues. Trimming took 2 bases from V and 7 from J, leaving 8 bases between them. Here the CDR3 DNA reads TGTGCCAGCAGTTTAGGGGCAGGTGAAGCTTTCTTT. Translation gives CASSLGAGEAFF. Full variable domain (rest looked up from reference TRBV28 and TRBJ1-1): DVKVTQSSRYLVKRTGEKVFLECVQDMDHENMFWYRQDPGLGLRLIYFSYDVKMKEKGDIPEGYSVSREKKERFSLILESASTNQTSMYLCASSLGAGEAFFGQGTRLTVV.

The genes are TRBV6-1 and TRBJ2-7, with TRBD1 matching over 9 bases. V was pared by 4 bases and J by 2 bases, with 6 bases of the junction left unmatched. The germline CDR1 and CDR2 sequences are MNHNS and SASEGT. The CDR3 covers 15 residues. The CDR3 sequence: CASSGRDRATYEQYF. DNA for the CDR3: TGTGCCAGCAGTGGCCGGGACAGGGCTACCTACGAGCAGTACTTC.

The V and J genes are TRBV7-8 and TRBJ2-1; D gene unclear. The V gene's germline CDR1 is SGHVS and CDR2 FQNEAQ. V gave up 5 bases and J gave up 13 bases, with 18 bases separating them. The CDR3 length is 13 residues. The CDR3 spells CASSPTPSDSQFF. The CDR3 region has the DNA TGTGCCAGCAGCCCCACACCTAGTGATTCTCAGTTCTTC.

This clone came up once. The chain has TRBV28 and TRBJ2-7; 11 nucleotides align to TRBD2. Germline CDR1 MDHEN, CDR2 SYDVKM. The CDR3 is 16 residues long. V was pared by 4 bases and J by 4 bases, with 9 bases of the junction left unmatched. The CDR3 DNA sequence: TGTGCCAGCAGTTCCCCCGGGACTAGCGGAGGGTACGAGCAGTACTTC. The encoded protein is CASSSPGTSGGYEQYF. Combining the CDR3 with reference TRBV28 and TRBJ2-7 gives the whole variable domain DVKVTQSSRYLVKRTGEKVFLECVQDMDHENMFWYRQDPGLGLRLIYFSYDVKMKEKGDIPEGYSVSREKKERFSLILESASTNQTSMYLCASSSPGTSGGYEQYFGPGTRLTVT.

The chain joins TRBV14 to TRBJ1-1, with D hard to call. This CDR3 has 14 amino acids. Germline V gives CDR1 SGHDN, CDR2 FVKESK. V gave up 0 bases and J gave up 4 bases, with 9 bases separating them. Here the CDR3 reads CASSQDSRLTEAFF. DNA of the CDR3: TGTGCCAGCAGCCAAGATTCCAGGCTCACTGAAGCTTTCTTT.

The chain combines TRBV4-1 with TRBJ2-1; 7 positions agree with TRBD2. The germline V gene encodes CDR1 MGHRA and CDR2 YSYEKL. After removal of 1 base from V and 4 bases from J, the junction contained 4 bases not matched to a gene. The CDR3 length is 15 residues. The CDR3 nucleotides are TGCGCCAGCAGCCAAGTCGCGGGGGAGTACAATGAGCAGTTCTTC. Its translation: CASSQVAGEYNEQFF.

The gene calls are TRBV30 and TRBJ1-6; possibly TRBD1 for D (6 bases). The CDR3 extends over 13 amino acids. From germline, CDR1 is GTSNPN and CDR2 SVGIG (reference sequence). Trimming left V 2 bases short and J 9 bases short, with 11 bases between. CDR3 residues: CAWSPQGPSPLHF. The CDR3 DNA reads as TGTGCCTGGAGTCCTCAGGGGCCTTCACCCCTCCACTTT. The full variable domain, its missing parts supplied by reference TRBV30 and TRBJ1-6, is SQTIHQWPATLVQPVGSPLSLECTVEGTSNPNLYWYRQAAGRGLQLLFYSVGIGQISSEVPQNLSASRPQDRQFILSSKKLLLSDSGFYLCAWSPQGPSPLHFGNGTRLTVT.

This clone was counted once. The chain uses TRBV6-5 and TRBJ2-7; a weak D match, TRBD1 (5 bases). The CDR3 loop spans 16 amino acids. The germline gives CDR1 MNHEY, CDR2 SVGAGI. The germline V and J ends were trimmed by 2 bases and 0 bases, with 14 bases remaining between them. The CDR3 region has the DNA TGTGCCAGCAGTTACCGTTTGAGCGACAGCTCCTACGAGCAGTACTTC. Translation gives CASSYRLSDSSYEQYF.

The CDR3 sequence is CASSKQGAYGYTF. The DNA of the CDR3 is TGTGCCAGCAGCAAACAGGGGGCATATGGCTACACCTTC. The chain has TRBV7-9 and TRBJ1-2; 9 bases match TRBD1. V lost 5 bases, J lost 5 bases, and 3 bases stayed unmatched. Germline V gene sequence: CDR1 SEHNR, CDR2 FQNEAQ (reference sequence). The CDR3 is 13 residues long.

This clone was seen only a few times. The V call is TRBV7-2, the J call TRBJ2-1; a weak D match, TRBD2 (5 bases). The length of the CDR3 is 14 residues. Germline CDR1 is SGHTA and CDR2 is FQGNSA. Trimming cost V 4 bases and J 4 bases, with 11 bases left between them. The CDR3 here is CASSSPGKYNEQFF. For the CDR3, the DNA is TGTGCCAGCAGCTCGCCCGGGAAATACAATGAGCAGTTCTTC.

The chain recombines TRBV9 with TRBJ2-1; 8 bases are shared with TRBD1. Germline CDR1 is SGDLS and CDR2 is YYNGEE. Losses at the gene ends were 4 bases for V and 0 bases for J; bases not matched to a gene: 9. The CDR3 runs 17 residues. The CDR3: CASSPRSGTGSYNEQFF. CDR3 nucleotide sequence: TGTGCCAGCAGCCCCCGATCGGGGACAGGCTCCTACAATGAGCAGTTCTTC. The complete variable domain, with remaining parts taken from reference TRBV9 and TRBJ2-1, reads DSGVTQTPKHLITATGQRVTLRCSPRSGDLSVYWYQQSLDQGLQFLIQYYNGEERAKGNILERFSAQQFPDLHSELNLSSLELGDSALYFCASSPRSGTGSYNEQFFGPGTRLTVL.

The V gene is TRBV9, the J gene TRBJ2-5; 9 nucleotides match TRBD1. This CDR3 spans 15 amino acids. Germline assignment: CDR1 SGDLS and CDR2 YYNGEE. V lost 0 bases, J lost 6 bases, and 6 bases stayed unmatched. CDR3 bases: TGTGCCAGCAGCGTAGGGACAGGGGTTGACCAGACCCAGTACTTC. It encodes CASSVGTGVDQTQYF.

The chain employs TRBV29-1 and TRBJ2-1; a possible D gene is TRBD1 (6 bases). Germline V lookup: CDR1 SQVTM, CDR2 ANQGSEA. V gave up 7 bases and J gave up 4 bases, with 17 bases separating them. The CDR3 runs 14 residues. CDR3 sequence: CSGQGQDRYNEQFF. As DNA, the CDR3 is TGCAGCGGGCAGGGGCAGGATCGATACAATGAGCAGTTCTTC.

Here the CDR3 reads CASRTDRGGNQPQHF. In DNA form, the CDR3 reads TGTGCCAGTAGGACAGACAGGGGGGGGAATCAGCCCCAGCATTTT. The chain uses TRBV19 and TRBJ1-5, with 9 bases lining up with TRBD1. The junction had 7 bases not matched to a gene; V was cut back by 6 bases and J by 4 bases. The V gene's germline CDR1 is LNHDA and CDR2 SQIVND (reference sequence). The CDR3 spans 15 residues.

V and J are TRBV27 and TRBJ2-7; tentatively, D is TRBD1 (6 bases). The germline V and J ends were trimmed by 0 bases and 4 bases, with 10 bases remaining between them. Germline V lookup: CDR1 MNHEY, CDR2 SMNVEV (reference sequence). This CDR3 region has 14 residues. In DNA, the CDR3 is TGTGCCAGCAGTTTATCGGGGGCTGAGTACGAGCAGTACTTC. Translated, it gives CASSLSGAEYEQYF.

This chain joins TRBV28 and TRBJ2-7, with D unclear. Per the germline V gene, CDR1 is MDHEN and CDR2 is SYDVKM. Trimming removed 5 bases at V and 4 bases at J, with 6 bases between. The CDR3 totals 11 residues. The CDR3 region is CASSRMYEQYF. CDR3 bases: TGTGCCAGCAGTCGTATGTACGAGCAGTACTTC.